This T cell receptor beta chain was captured in a study of identical twins. From the 5' RACE reads, TCRdb called clonotypes with MiXCR, one entry per CDR3 protein. The top ten clones hold under 0.95% of a sample with some 500,000 distinct CDR3 sequences, about 20% of them seen once. The study, taken as a whole, reports: Excess twin sharing in beta out-of-frame sequences was weaker.

The CDR3 covers 16 residues. V shed 6 bases and J 3 bases; nucleotides not matched to a gene: 12. CDR1 and CDR2 from the germline V gene are DFQATT and SNEGSKA (reference sequence). Of note for this clonotype: The antigen is not known.

These data were also reused for a study on T cells expressing NK-cell markers. That study adds: There were seven HCMV-seropositive donors and one seronegative donor among the eight sequenced.

This TCR was sampled from a woman aged 18-29 years in good health. The chain carries TRBV20-1 and TRBJ2-1; 9 bases agree with TRBD2. Input material: CD4+ T cells sorted from blood. The CDR3 protein is CSAPGTSSNNYNEQFF. The CDR3 bases are TGCAGTGCCCCCGGGACTAGCTCGAATAACTACAATGAGCAGTTCTTC.